This TCR beta chain appears in the sequencing data of a study of cytomegalovirus exposure and HLA in healthy donors. V was shortened by 5 bases and J by 3 bases, with 16 bases between the two germline ends. The CDR3 is made up of 15 amino acids. Germline V gene data show CDR1 as SGHVS and CDR2 as FNYEAQ. Assay used: immunoSEQ multiplex PCR; TCRdb lists only in-frame clones, some missing. The repertoire holds about 150,000 clones, with around 83% as singletons. What was sequenced was PBMCs. The clonotype was recovered from a human donor in good health. The rearrangement uses TRBV7-6 and TRBJ1-2, with a weak D call TRBD1 (6 bases). The CDR3 protein is CASSPGGEPYYGYTF. CDR3 nucleotides: TGTGCCAGCAGCCCGGGGGGCGAGCCTTACTATGGCTACACCTTC.